This T cell receptor (beta chain) comes out of a study of technical replicates of blood from four donors. Germline CDR1 SGHDN, CDR2 FVKESK. The CDR3 is 15 amino acids. V was pared by 5 bases and J by 5 bases, with 6 bases of the junction left unmatched. Only in-frame clones appear in the TCRdb table, and some are missing; sequencing was by immunoSEQ multiplex PCR. The sample includes tens of thousands of clones, 95% to 98% of them seen just once. This TCR derives from a human donor in good health. Source material: T cells isolated from PBMCs. V and J are TRBV14 and TRBJ2-2; TRBD1 matches at 9 bases. CDR3 sequence reads: CASSLQGAATGELFF. For the CDR3, the DNA is TGTGCCAGCAGCTTACAGGGGGCGGCGACCGGGGAGCTGTTTTTT.